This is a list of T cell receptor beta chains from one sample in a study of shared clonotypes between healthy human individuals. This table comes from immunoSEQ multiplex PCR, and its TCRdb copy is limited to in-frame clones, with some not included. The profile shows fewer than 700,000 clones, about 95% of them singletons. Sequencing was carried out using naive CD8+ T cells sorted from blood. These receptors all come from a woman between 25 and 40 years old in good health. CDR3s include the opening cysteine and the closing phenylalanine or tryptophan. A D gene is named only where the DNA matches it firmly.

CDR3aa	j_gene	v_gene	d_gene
CASSAVAGYEQYF	TRBJ2-7	TRBV9	-
CASSTGRGMNTEAFF	TRBJ1-1	TRBV5-1	-
CASSGREGPETQYF	TRBJ2-5	TRBV4-1	TRBD2
CASTTDNQPQHF	TRBJ1-5	TRBV7-9	-
CATSSLAGDNEQFF	TRBJ2-1	TRBV15	TRBD2
CASSLHRDLILGNTEAFF	TRBJ1-1	TRBV28	-
CASRDGAHYEQYF	TRBJ2-7	TRBV28	-
CASSAFRGGGMNTEAFF	TRBJ1-1	TRBV9	TRBD1
CASSSPAGSHEQYF	TRBJ2-7	TRBV11-2	-
CASSVYYLEDTQYF	TRBJ2-3	TRBV9	-
CASSPGLAEGTREQYF	TRBJ2-7	TRBV7-2	TRBD2
CASSESSFSGYTF	TRBJ1-2	TRBV25-1	-
CASSLVRGSSNQPQHF	TRBJ1-5	TRBV28	-
CASSPGLAYEQYF	TRBJ2-7	TRBV27	-
CASSGRGDTEAFF	TRBJ1-1	TRBV5-1	-
CASSKPGFSNQPQHF	TRBJ1-5	TRBV28	-
CASSQGYGYTF	TRBJ1-2	TRBV27	-
CASSLVWGLSYEQYF	TRBJ2-7	TRBV28	-
CASSSGSGQPQHF	TRBJ1-5	TRBV27	-
CASSIELGKTQYF	TRBJ2-5	TRBV19	-
CASSSYQGLGGYTF	TRBJ1-2	TRBV13	-
CASSQHQNKLAPYQETQYF	TRBJ2-5	TRBV28	TRBD2
CASSLDISRETQYF	TRBJ2-5	TRBV28	-
CASSLTAGPHSYEQYF	TRBJ2-7	TRBV28	-
CAISGRGLSYEQYF	TRBJ2-7	TRBV10-3	-
CASSILGHSLEQYF	TRBJ2-7	TRBV27	-
CASSLVDLSEQYF	TRBJ2-7	TRBV11-2	-
CASSMGPLDGYEQYF	TRBJ2-7	TRBV19	-
CASSEELTDTQYF	TRBJ2-3	TRBV2	-
CASSTLAGDSGANVLTF	TRBJ2-6	TRBV19	TRBD2
CAKKGSSYNEQFF	TRBJ2-1	TRBV2	-
CASSQVGGYNEQFF	TRBJ2-1	TRBV4-1	-